Shown below are 32 T cell receptor beta chains from a single sample sequenced in a study of cytotoxic CD8 clonotypes in ibrutinib-treated CLL. The method was immunoSEQ multiplex PCR; TCRdb's version includes in-frame clones alone and lacks a portion of them. The sample records more than 300,000 clones, roughly 79% being singletons. The source material was PBMCs, sampled before ibrutinib treatment. Receptor source: a human donor with chronic lymphocytic leukemia.

This chain joins TRBV29-1 and TRBJ1-1; D gene ambiguous. This CDR3 region has 16 residues. Germline values: CDR1 SQVTM, CDR2 ANQGSEA. V gave up 0 bases and J gave up 0 bases, with 14 bases separating them. Here the CDR3 reads CSVEDPDYGMNTEAFF. CDR3 nucleotide sequence: TGCAGCGTTGAAGATCCTGATTATGGGATGAACACTGAAGCTTTCTTT.

The V gene is TRBV9, the J gene TRBJ1-2, with 8 bases that match TRBD1. Germline-derived CDR1 and CDR2 are SGDLS and YYNGEE. V shed 4 bases and J 4 bases; nucleotides not matched to a gene: 9. CDR3 length: 15 residues. CDR3 in DNA: TGTGCCAGCAGCAAACCCGGGACAGGAGCCTATGGCTACACCTTC. Its translation: CASSKPGTGAYGYTF.

With respect to this clone: A much larger clone is a single base away; this may be a read error. The rearrangement links TRBV5-6 to TRBJ2-5; no clear D gene. There are 11 residues in the CDR3. V lost 2 bases to trimming and J lost 1 base, with 0 bases between them. The germline V gene encodes CDR1 SGHDT and CDR2 YYEEEE. The CDR3 DNA sequence: TGTGCCAGCAGCTTCCAAGAGACCCAGTACTTC. This translates into CASSFQETQYF.

This rearrangement joins TRBV29-1 to TRBJ2-5; no clear D. Trimming took off 5 bases at V and 4 bases at J, with 8 bases between the two ends. This CDR3 has 11 amino acids. Germline lookup yields CDR1 SQVTM and CDR2 ANQGSEA. The CDR3 reads CSVFSIETQYF. In DNA form, the CDR3 reads TGCAGCGTTTTTAGTATAGAGACCCAGTACTTC.

V is TRBV2 and J is TRBJ2-3; a possible D gene is TRBD2 (6 bases). Trimming shortened V by 3 bases and J by 1 base, and 11 bases separated the two germline ends. Germline-derived CDR1 and CDR2 are SNHLY and FYNNEI. This CDR3 has 15 amino acids. DNA for the CDR3: TGTGCCAGCAGTGATAGGAGGGGCGGCACAGATACGCAGTATTTT. Protein sequence: CASSDRRGGTDTQYF.

The gene calls are TRBV2 and TRBJ2-5; the D gene is possibly TRBD2 (6 bases). The CDR3 contains 14 residues. Germline V lookup: CDR1 SNHLY, CDR2 FYNNEI. Deletions cut 1 base from V and 4 bases from J, with 10 bases between. The CDR3 DNA follows: TGTGCCAGCAGTGAAGGCCAGGGACTAGAGACCCAGTACTTC. This translates into CASSEGQGLETQYF. Using reference TRBV2 and TRBJ2-5 for the parts outside the CDR3, the full variable domain is EPEVTQTPSHQVTQMGQEVILRCVPISNHLYFYWYRQILGQKVEFLVSFYNNEISEKSEIFDDQFSVERPDGSNFTLKIRSTKLEDSAMYFCASSEGQGLETQYFGPGTRLLVL.

The rearrangement links TRBV19 to TRBJ1-4; D possibly corresponds to TRBD1 (5 bases). Germline CDR1 reads LNHDA; CDR2 reads SQIVND (reference sequence). The CDR3 runs to 16 residues. V lost 0 bases, J lost 4 bases, and 12 bases lay in between. CDR3 protein: CASSIEPGTYNEKLFF. The CDR3 nucleotides read TGTGCCAGTAGTATAGAACCCGGGACCTATAATGAAAAACTGTTTTTT.

On this clone: Since the CDR3 does not end with the conserved phenylalanine or tryptophan, this likely comes from a read error. The DNA is left out, because the CDR3 cannot be placed on it with certainty; the CDR3 is given as TCRdb lists it. The genes are TRBV28 and TRBJ2-7; no DNA check was done on the table's D call, TRBD2. From germline, CDR1 is MDHEN and CDR2 SYDVKM. The CDR3 is 13 amino acids long, termini counted. CDR3 sequence: CASSGPSGRPPST.

The chain uses TRBV19 and TRBJ2-3, with TRBD2 matching 10 bases. Germline CDR1 and CDR2: LNHDA and SQIVND (reference sequence). Losses at the gene ends were 3 bases for V and 1 base for J; bases not matched to a gene: 10. CDR3 length: 18 amino acids. The CDR3 DNA follows: TGTGCCAGTAGTATCGAAAACTTTGGACTAGCGGGCACAGATACGCAGTATTTT. Its protein is CASSIENFGLAGTDTQYF.

The rearrangement joins TRBV11-2 to TRBJ2-1, with 9 positions matching TRBD2. This CDR3 has 17 residues. Trimming took 2 bases from V and 8 from J; bases not matched to a gene: 13. CDR1 and CDR2 (germline): SGHAT, FQNNGV. The DNA for the CDR3 is TGTGCCAGCAGCTTATTGCCCGGCGGGAGGGCCCTGGATGAGCAGTTCTTC. Translated, it gives CASSLLPGGRALDEQFF.

This clone was recorded once. The gene calls are TRBV9 and TRBJ2-7, with D unresolved. V shed 0 bases and J shed 0 bases, with 10 bases lying between them. The CDR3 contains 15 residues. The germline gives CDR1 SGDLS, CDR2 YYNGEE. CDR3 DNA sequence: TGTGCCAGCAGCGTAGGACTGGCCAGCTCCTACGAGCAGTACTTC. It translates to CASSVGLASSYEQYF.

CDR3 region: CASSPAQGALVYF. The CDR3 DNA is TGTGCCAGCAGCCCCGCCCAGGGGGCTTTAGTGTACTTC. The V call is TRBV7-3, the J call TRBJ2-7, with TRBD1 matching over 8 bases. The V gene's germline CDR1 is SGHTA and CDR2 FQGTGA. The trim removed 5 bases at V and 12 bases at J, leaving 12 bases unmatched. The CDR3 spans 13 residues. The complete variable domain, with remaining parts taken from reference TRBV7-3 and TRBJ2-7, reads GAGVSQTPSNKVTEKGKYVELRCDPISGHTALYWYRQSLGQGPEFLIYFQGTGAADDSGLPNDRFFAVRPEGSVSTLKIQRTERGDSAVYLCASSPAQGALVYFGPGTRLTVT.

As concerns this clone: Other nucleotide sequences in the sample specify the same CDR3. The chain has TRBV5-4 and TRBJ2-3; maybe TRBD2 (5 bases). The CDR3 spans 15 residues. Germline V gene sequence: CDR1 SGHNT, CDR2 YYREEE (reference sequence). V was pared by 0 bases and J by 0 bases, with 8 bases between. CDR3 coding DNA: TGTGCCAGCAGCTTGGTGGGCGGGAGCACAGATACGCAGTATTTT. It codes for CASSLVGGSTDTQYF.

About this clone: Other DNA variants within this sample encode the same CDR3. The J gene is TRBJ2-7, the V gene TRBV30; TRBD2 is a possible D gene (5 bases). CDR3 length: 14 amino acids. V lost 0 bases to trimming and J lost 0 bases, with 9 bases between them. Looked up from germline, CDR1 is GTSNPN and CDR2 is SVGIG (reference sequence). CDR3 protein: CAWSVGGSSYEQYF. The CDR3 coding sequence is TGTGCCTGGAGTGTTGGTGGGAGCTCCTACGAGCAGTACTTC.

The genes are TRBV5-1 and TRBJ1-3; D may be TRBD1 (5 bases). This CDR3 is 15 amino acids long. V was clipped by 2 bases and J by 0 bases, with 9 bases between them. Looked up from germline, CDR1 is SGHRS and CDR2 is YFSETQ. Here the CDR3 reads CASSFRGVSGNTIYF. CDR3 nucleotide sequence: TGCGCCAGCAGCTTTAGGGGCGTCTCTGGAAACACCATATATTTT.

This clone was found a few times. J is TRBJ2-7 and V is TRBV7-6; 8 bases are a match to TRBD1. The CDR3 totals 14 residues. Germline V gives CDR1 SGHVS, CDR2 FNYEAQ. The V gene end was trimmed by 6 bases and the J gene end by 1 base; junction bases not matched to a gene: 5. The CDR3 DNA reads as TGTGCCAGCAGGCTGACAGGGGATTCCTACGAGCAGTACTTC. Protein: CASRLTGDSYEQYF.

The rearrangement uses TRBV4-1 and TRBJ2-5; 13 bases agree with TRBD2. Per germline, CDR1 MGHRA and CDR2 YSYEKL. The CDR3 length is 16 residues. V dropped 3 bases and J dropped 5; count of bases not matched to a gene: 6. The CDR3 loop is CASSQVPTSGRETQYF. DNA for the CDR3: TGCGCCAGCAGCCAGGTCCCGACTAGCGGGAGGGAGACCCAGTACTTC.

The CDR3 loop reads CASSQGGLADSYNEQFF. Here the CDR3 DNA reads TGTGCCAGCAGCCAAGGAGGGCTAGCGGACTCCTACAATGAGCAGTTCTTC. This sequence joins TRBV14 and TRBJ2-1; 7 bases fit TRBD2. The V gene end was trimmed by 1 base and the J gene end by 0 bases; junction bases not matched to a gene: 6. The germline V gene encodes CDR1 SGHDN and CDR2 FVKESK. The CDR3 loop spans 17 amino acids. Drawing the rest from reference TRBV14 and TRBJ2-1, the complete variable domain is EAGVTQFPSHSVIEKGQTVTLRCDPISGHDNLYWYRRVMGKEIKFLLHFVKESKQDESGMPNNRFLAERTGGTYSTLKVQPAELEDSGVYFCASSQGGLADSYNEQFFGPGTRLTVL.

This clone was seen only once. The genes are TRBV2 and TRBJ2-2; 14 bases are a match to TRBD2. This CDR3 comprises 16 residues. Germline V gives CDR1 SNHLY, CDR2 FYNNEI. Losses at the gene ends were 4 bases for V and 7 bases for J; bases not matched to a gene: 5. The CDR3 DNA follows: TGTGCCAGCAGTGCGACTAGCGGGAGGGCCGGCGGGGAGCTGTTTTTT. This translates into CASSATSGRAGGELFF.

The chain employs TRBV6-1 and TRBJ2-7; TRBD2 matches at 7 bases. CDR1 is MNHNS and CDR2 is SASEGT in the germline V gene. V gave up 4 bases and J gave up 2 bases; unmatched junction bases: 5. This CDR3 contains 14 residues. This chain's CDR3 is CASSAPGLPYEQYF. DNA for the CDR3: TGTGCCAGCAGTGCCCCGGGACTACCCTACGAGCAGTACTTC.

The J gene is TRBJ2-5, the V gene TRBV20-1; D gene uncertain. The CDR3 extends over 11 amino acids. CDR1 and CDR2 from the germline V gene are DFQATT and SNEGSKA (reference sequence). V gave up 3 bases and J gave up 5 bases, with 7 bases separating them. The CDR3 region is CSARGTETQYF. CDR3 bases: TGCAGTGCTAGGGGTACGGAGACCCAGTACTTC.

The rearrangement uses TRBV6-6 and TRBJ2-7; 11 positions agree with TRBD2. This CDR3 comprises 16 residues. The germline gives CDR1 MNHNY, CDR2 SVGAGI (reference sequence). Unmatched junction bases numbered 9, after V lost 6 bases and J lost 2 bases. The DNA for the CDR3 is TGTGCCAGCAGCCCCCCCGGGACTAGCGGAGCCTACGAGCAGTACTTC. This codes for CASSPPGTSGAYEQYF.

The rearrangement links TRBV28 to TRBJ1-2; 7 bases fit TRBD1. The germline CDR1 and CDR2 sequences are MDHEN and SYDVKM. Unmatched junction bases numbered 12, after V lost 8 bases and J lost 6 bases. This CDR3 region has 14 residues. The CDR3: CASLHRGRGNGYTF. CDR3 nucleotide sequence: TGTGCCAGCTTACACAGGGGCCGGGGGAATGGCTACACCTTC.

This rearrangement joins TRBV5-4 to TRBJ1-5; 9 nucleotides align to TRBD1. Looked up from germline, CDR1 is SGHNT and CDR2 is YYREEE (reference sequence). V lost 4 bases to trimming and J lost 4 bases; unmatched junction nucleotides: 3. This CDR3 has 14 amino acids. As DNA, the CDR3 is TGTGCCAGCAGCATCGACAGGGGGAATCAGCCCCAGCATTTT. Encoded protein: CASSIDRGNQPQHF.

V and J are TRBV9 and TRBJ2-5, with D hard to call. Trimming removed 1 base from V and 4 bases from J, with 11 bases in between. The CDR3 is 14 amino acids. Germline V gene lookup returns CDR1 SGDLS and CDR2 YYNGEE. The CDR3, as DNA: TGTGCCAGCAGCGTAAATCTCGCTCGAGAGACCCAGTACTTC. This sequence encodes CASSVNLARETQYF. The full variable domain, with the rest looked up from reference TRBV9 and TRBJ2-5, is DSGVTQTPKHLITATGQRVTLRCSPRSGDLSVYWYQQSLDQGLQFLIQYYNGEERAKGNILERFSAQQFPDLHSELNLSSLELGDSALYFCASSVNLARETQYFGPGTRLLVL.

This clone appeared a single time. V usage is TRBV19 and J usage is TRBJ2-7; 9 bases are shared with TRBD2. The V and J ends lost 7 bases and 5 bases, in that order; junction bases with no gene match: 12. CDR1 LNHDA and CDR2 SQIVND come from the germline V gene (reference sequence). The CDR3 is 15 residues long. The CDR3 here is CASTLSGGQGNEQYF. In nucleotides, the CDR3 is TGTGCCAGTACCCTAAGCGGGGGGCAGGGGAACGAGCAGTACTTC.

The CDR3 sequence is CASSLGFTEAFF. CDR3 nucleotide sequence: TGTGCCAGCAGTTTAGGCTTCACTGAAGCTTTCTTT. The chain couples TRBV28 to TRBJ1-1; D unresolved. This CDR3 has 12 residues. The germline V gene has CDR1 MDHEN and CDR2 SYDVKM. Trimming pared 2 bases from V and 4 bases from J, leaving 5 bases between.

This sequence joins TRBV15 and TRBJ2-6, with D unresolved. The CDR3 spans 15 residues. V was clipped by 8 bases and J by 4 bases, with 15 bases between them. Looked up from germline, CDR1 is LNHNV and CDR2 is YYDKDF (reference sequence). The CDR3 sequence: CATGTGVSGANVLTF. The CDR3 region has the DNA TGTGCCACCGGTACCGGCGTCTCGGGGGCCAACGTCCTGACTTTC.

V and J are TRBV28 and TRBJ2-1; 7 bases are a match to TRBD1. Germline values: CDR1 MDHEN, CDR2 SYDVKM. This CDR3 is 15 amino acids long. V dropped 6 bases and J dropped 9; count of bases not matched to a gene: 14. This chain's CDR3 is CASSFFRVRDSEQFF. The DNA of the CDR3 is TGTGCCAGCAGCTTCTTTAGGGTCCGGGACAGTGAGCAGTTCTTC. The full variable domain, rest sourced from reference TRBV28 and TRBJ2-1, is DVKVTQSSRYLVKRTGEKVFLECVQDMDHENMFWYRQDPGLGLRLIYFSYDVKMKEKGDIPEGYSVSREKKERFSLILESASTNQTSMYLCASSFFRVRDSEQFFGPGTRLTVL.

This clone was counted a few times. The chain uses TRBV7-9 and TRBJ2-1, with 11 nucleotides matching TRBD1. The V segment lost 5 bases and the J segment 6 bases; nucleotides outside the gene matches: 6. Germline CDR1 is SEHNR and CDR2 is FQNEAQ (reference sequence). This CDR3 region has 15 residues. The CDR3 region has the DNA TGTGCCAGCAGCCTGGGACAGGGGGTTAGCAATGAGCAGTTCTTC. This sequence encodes CASSLGQGVSNEQFF.

The chain joins TRBV29-1 to TRBJ2-3; 10 nucleotides line up with TRBD2. The V gene's germline CDR1 is SQVTM and CDR2 ANQGSEA. The CDR3 extends over 13 amino acids. V shed 6 bases and J 2 bases; nucleotides not matched to a gene: 2. DNA for the CDR3: TGCAGCGTGCTAGCGGGAGCCACAGATACGCAGTATTTT. This encodes CSVLAGATDTQYF.

V usage is TRBV10-3 and J usage is TRBJ1-4, with a possible D match to TRBD1 (5 bases). Trimming removed 2 bases from V and 3 bases from J, with 16 bases in between. Germline lookup yields CDR1 ENHRY and CDR2 SYGVKD. This CDR3 region has 17 residues. CDR3 nucleotides: TGTGCCATCAGTGAGAGCCCTGGGGGGTTCTCTAATGAAAAACTGTTTTTT. It translates to CAISESPGGFSNEKLFF.